The 15 T cell receptor beta chains reported below all come from one sample, sequenced in a study of OX40 agonist ivuxolimab in advanced cancers. TCRdb keeps only in-frame clones here, not all; method: immunoSEQ multiplex PCR. The repertoire has over 55,000 clones, roughly 82% of them found once; the top ten carry approximately 6%. The sequencing used CD4+ or CD8+ T cells sorted from blood, collected in a trial of the OX40 agonist ivuxolimab. The receptors originated from an adult with an advanced solid tumor such as melanoma, head and neck, liver or kidney cancer.

The V call is TRBV19, the J call TRBJ2-7; D may be TRBD1 (6 bases). Deletions cut 4 bases from V and 0 bases from J, with 13 bases between. CDR1 and CDR2 from the germline V gene are LNHDA and SQIVND (reference sequence). The CDR3 spans 15 residues. The CDR3 nucleotides are TGTGCCAGTAGTAACCGGACAGCGAGCTCCTACGAGCAGTACTTC. Its protein product is CASSNRTASSYEQYF.

The J gene is TRBJ1-2, the V gene TRBV7-9, with D maybe TRBD1 (5 bases). V shed 11 bases and J shed 3 bases, with 13 bases lying between them. Looked up from germline, CDR1 is SEHNR and CDR2 is FQNEAQ (reference sequence). The CDR3 runs to 12 residues. DNA of the CDR3: TGTGCCGGCTCGAGAGGGGACTATGGCTACACCTTC. Encoded protein: CAGSRGDYGYTF.

This chain links TRBV5-1 with TRBJ2-7, with D possibly matching TRBD2 (5 bases). The CDR3 loop spans 14 amino acids. V gave up 7 bases and J gave up 3 bases, with 17 bases separating them. The germline CDR1 and CDR2 sequences are SGHRS and YFSETQ. The CDR3 DNA reads TGCGCCAGCTCTGCGGGTCTTGGGTACTACGAGCAGTACTTC. Its translation is CASSAGLGYYEQYF.

J is TRBJ2-3 and V is TRBV5-1; perhaps D is TRBD1 or TRBD2 (6 bases each). Trimming cost V 1 base and J 5 bases, with 14 bases left between them. This CDR3 has 15 amino acids. Per germline, CDR1 SGHRS and CDR2 YFSETQ. The CDR3 sequence is CASSLFGGRGDTQYF. The CDR3 bases are TGCGCCAGCAGCTTGTTTGGGGGGCGCGGAGATACGCAGTATTTT.

V is TRBV9 and J is TRBJ1-3, with D hard to call. Trimming took 4 bases from V and 0 from J, leaving 8 bases between them. This CDR3 spans 14 amino acids. The germline CDR1 and CDR2 sequences are SGDLS and YYNGEE. CDR3 nucleotides: TGTGCCAGCAGCCCCGACGGCTCTGGAAACACCATATATTTT. Its protein is CASSPDGSGNTIYF. Full variable domain (rest looked up from reference TRBV9 and TRBJ1-3): DSGVTQTPKHLITATGQRVTLRCSPRSGDLSVYWYQQSLDQGLQFLIQYYNGEERAKGNILERFSAQQFPDLHSELNLSSLELGDSALYFCASSPDGSGNTIYFGEGSWLTVV.

The chain uses TRBV5-4 and TRBJ2-5; D possibly matches TRBD1 or TRBD2 (5 bases each). This CDR3 has 14 amino acids. Trimming shortened V by 4 bases and J by 2 bases, and 12 bases separated the two germline ends. Germline assignment: CDR1 SGHNT and CDR2 YYREEE (reference sequence). CDR3 protein: CASSQAGTQETQYF. In DNA, the CDR3 is TGTGCCAGCAGCCAAGCCGGGACGCAAGAGACCCAGTACTTC.

The rearrangement links TRBV7-3 to TRBJ1-1; the match to TRBD1 covers 9 bases. Per the germline V gene, CDR1 is SGHTA and CDR2 is FQGTGA. This CDR3 region has 15 residues. The V and J ends lost 5 bases and 4 bases, in that order; junction bases with no gene match: 8. DNA for the CDR3: TGTGCCAGCAGCCCAACAGGGGGCCGGAGCACTGAAGCTTTCTTT. Its translation is CASSPTGGRSTEAFF.

The chain combines TRBV19 with TRBJ2-2, with D perhaps assigned TRBD1 or TRBD2 (5 bases each). V shed 9 bases and J shed 1 base, with 24 bases lying between them. CDR1 is LNHDA, CDR2 SQIVND, per germline (reference sequence). This CDR3 has 18 amino acids. DNA for the CDR3: TGTGCCAGACATCGCCCCCAGGGTAAGGGGAGGAACACCGGGGAGCTGTTTTTT. It yields the protein CARHRPQGKGRNTGELFF.

This rearrangement joins TRBV5-1 to TRBJ1-2; D gene unclear. This CDR3 is 13 amino acids long. V was cut by 4 bases and J by 4 bases, with 11 bases left in between. Per the germline V gene, CDR1 is SGHRS and CDR2 is YFSETQ. CDR3 bases: TGCGCCAGCAGCCTCACTTCCACCTATGGCTACACCTTC. Translating gives CASSLTSTYGYTF.

The rearrangement joins TRBV11-2 to TRBJ2-2, with a weak D call TRBD2 (7 bases). Germline values: CDR1 SGHAT, CDR2 FQNNGV. The CDR3 sequence is 16 residues long. The germline V and J ends were trimmed by 3 bases and 4 bases, with 15 bases remaining between them. As DNA, the CDR3 is TGTGCCAGCAGCTTGGGGGCGGGAGTAGGCACCGGGGAGCTGTTTTTT. Protein: CASSLGAGVGTGELFF. The complete variable domain, with remaining parts taken from reference TRBV11-2 and TRBJ2-2, reads EAGVAQSPRYKIIEKRQSVAFWCNPISGHATLYWYQQILGQGPKLLIQFQNNGVVDDSQLPKDRFSAERLKGVDSTLKIQPAKLEDSAVYLCASSLGAGVGTGELFFGEGSRLTVL.

CDR3 bases: TGTGCCAGCAGTCAGGACAGGGACACTGAAGCTTTCTTT. Protein sequence: CASSQDRDTEAFF. The chain combines TRBV6-1 with TRBJ1-1; 8 bases map to TRBD1. The CDR3 is 13 amino acids. V dropped 5 bases and J dropped 3; count of bases not matched to a gene: 2. Germline V gene lookup returns CDR1 MNHNS and CDR2 SASEGT.

V gene TRBV11-2 combines with J gene TRBJ2-3; 7 bases match TRBD1. The CDR3 extends over 16 amino acids. CDR1 is SGHAT and CDR2 is FQNNGV in the germline V gene. With 5 bases clipped from V and 0 bases from J, the junction kept 8 bases outside the gene matches. For the CDR3, the DNA is TGTGCCAGCAGCCCGTGGACAGGAACTAGCACAGATACGCAGTATTTT. Its protein is CASSPWTGTSTDTQYF.

This chain uses TRBV5-1 with TRBJ2-1; D possibly corresponds to TRBD2 (6 bases). The CDR3 sequence is 15 residues long. The germline V and J ends were trimmed by 4 bases and 1 base, with 12 bases remaining between them. Germline V gene data show CDR1 as SGHRS and CDR2 as YFSETQ. The CDR3 reads CASSEEGWSYNEQFF. The DNA of the CDR3 is TGCGCCAGCAGCGAGGAGGGTTGGTCCTACAATGAGCAGTTCTTC.

Only a few counts were recorded for this clone. The chain has TRBV5-6 and TRBJ1-2; D not certain. The V end lost 0 bases, the J end lost 5 bases, and 14 bases lay between the germline ends. Germline-derived CDR1 and CDR2 are SGHDT and YYEEEE. CDR3 length: 15 amino acids. CDR3 DNA sequence: TGTGCCAGCAGCTTGGCCTTCGAACTGTTGTATGGCTACACCTTC. Protein product: CASSLAFELLYGYTF.

The chain combines TRBV5-8 with TRBJ2-1, with D uncertain. CDR1 and CDR2 from the germline V gene are SGHTS and YDEGEE. CDR3 length: 18 residues. Trimming removed 5 bases at V and 0 bases at J, with 21 bases between. The CDR3 region has the DNA TGTGCCAGCAGGTCCTACGTTTATGCCGTCAGCTCCTACAATGAGCAGTTCTTC. Its translation is CASRSYVYAVSSYNEQFF. The whole variable domain, remainder taken from reference TRBV5-8 and TRBJ2-1, is EAGVTQSPTHLIKTRGQQATLRCSPISGHTSVYWYQQALGLGLQFLLWYDEGEERNRGNFPPRFSGRQFPNYSSELNVNALELEDSALYLCASRSYVYAVSSYNEQFFGPGTRLTVL.